Below are 2 T cell receptor beta chains sequenced from a single sample in a study of blood T cell repertoires in COVID-19. The repertoire was sequenced with immunoSEQ multiplex PCR; TCRdb's copy has only in-frame clones and lacks some. This table holds roughly 100,000 clones, approximately 80% found once. Material for sequencing was peripheral blood. The receptors were gathered from a woman aged 60-75 years with acute or convalescent COVID-19.

The genes are TRBV28 and TRBJ2-3; D may be TRBD2 (6 bases). The CDR3 loop spans 14 amino acids. Trimming took off 9 bases at V and 1 base at J, with 14 bases between the two ends. Germline V CDR1 and CDR2: MDHEN, SYDVKM. The CDR3 loop is CASQNSGGTDTQYF. DNA for the CDR3: TGTGCCAGTCAAAACTCGGGGGGCACAGATACGCAGTATTTT.

The chain joins TRBV29-1 to TRBJ2-1, with TRBD2 as a possible D gene (5 bases). Between the trimmed V and J ends, which lost 6 bases and 4 bases, there was a span of 10 bases. Germline CDR1 and CDR2: SQVTM and ANQGSEA. There are 12 residues in the CDR3. CDR3 in amino acids: CSVSPGYNEQFF. The CDR3 bases are TGCAGCGTCTCGCCGGGGTACAATGAGCAGTTCTTC.